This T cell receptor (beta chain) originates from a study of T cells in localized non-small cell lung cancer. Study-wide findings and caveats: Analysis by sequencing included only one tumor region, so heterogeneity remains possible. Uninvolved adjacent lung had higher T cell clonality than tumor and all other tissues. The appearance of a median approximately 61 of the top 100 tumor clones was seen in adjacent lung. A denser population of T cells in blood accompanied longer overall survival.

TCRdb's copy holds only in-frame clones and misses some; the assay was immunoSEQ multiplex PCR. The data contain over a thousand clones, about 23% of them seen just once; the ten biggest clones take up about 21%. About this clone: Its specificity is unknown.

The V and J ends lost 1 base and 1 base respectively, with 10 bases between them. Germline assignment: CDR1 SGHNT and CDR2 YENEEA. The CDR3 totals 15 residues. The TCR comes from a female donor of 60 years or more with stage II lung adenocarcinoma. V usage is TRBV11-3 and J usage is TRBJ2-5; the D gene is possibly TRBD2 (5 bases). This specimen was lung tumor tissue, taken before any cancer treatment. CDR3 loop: CASSLGERSQETQYF. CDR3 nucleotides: TGTGCCAGCAGCTTAGGGGAGCGGTCCCAAGAGACCCAGTACTTC.